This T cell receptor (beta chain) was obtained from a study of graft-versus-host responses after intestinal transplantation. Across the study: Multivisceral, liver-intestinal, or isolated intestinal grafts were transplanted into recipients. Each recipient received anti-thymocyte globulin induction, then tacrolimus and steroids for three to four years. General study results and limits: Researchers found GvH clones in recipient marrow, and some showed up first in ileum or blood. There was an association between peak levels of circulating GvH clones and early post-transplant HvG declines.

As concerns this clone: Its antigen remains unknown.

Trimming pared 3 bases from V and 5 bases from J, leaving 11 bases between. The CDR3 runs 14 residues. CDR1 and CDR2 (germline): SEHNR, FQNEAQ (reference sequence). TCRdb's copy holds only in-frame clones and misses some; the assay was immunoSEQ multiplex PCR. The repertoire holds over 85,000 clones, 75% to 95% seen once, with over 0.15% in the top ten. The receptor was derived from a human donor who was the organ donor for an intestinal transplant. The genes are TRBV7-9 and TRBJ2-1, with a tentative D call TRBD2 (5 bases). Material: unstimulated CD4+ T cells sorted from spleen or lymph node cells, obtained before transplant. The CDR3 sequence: CASSFSAGHNEQFF. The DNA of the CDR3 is TGTGCCAGCAGCTTTTCGGCGGGTCACAATGAGCAGTTCTTC.